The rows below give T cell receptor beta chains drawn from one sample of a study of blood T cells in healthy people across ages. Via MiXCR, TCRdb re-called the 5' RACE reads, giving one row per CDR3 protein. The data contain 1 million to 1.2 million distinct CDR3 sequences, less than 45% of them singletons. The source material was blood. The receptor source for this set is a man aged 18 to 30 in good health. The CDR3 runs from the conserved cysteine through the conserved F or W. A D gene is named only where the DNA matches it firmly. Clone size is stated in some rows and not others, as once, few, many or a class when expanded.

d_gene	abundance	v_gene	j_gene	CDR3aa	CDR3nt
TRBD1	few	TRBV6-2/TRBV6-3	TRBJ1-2	CASSYGQGTRYTF	TGTGCCAGCAGTTACGGACAGGGGACTCGCTACACCTTC
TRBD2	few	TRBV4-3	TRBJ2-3	CASSQDYETSGGAGTDTQYF	TGCGCCAGCAGCCAAGATTATGAAACCAGCGGGGGGGCAGGAACAGATACGCAGTATTTT
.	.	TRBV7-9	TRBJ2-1	CASSAGLPFYNEQFF	TGTGCCAGCAGCGCGGGACTCCCGTTCTACAATGAGCAGTTCTTC
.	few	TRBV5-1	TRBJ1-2	CASSSTTLDYGYTF	TGCGCCAGCAGCTCGACGACACTAGATTATGGCTACACCTTC
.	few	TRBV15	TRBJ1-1	CATSRDQTEAFF	TGTGCCACCAGCAGAGATCAGACTGAAGCTTTCTTT
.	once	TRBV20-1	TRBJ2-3	CSARDQLGGDTQYF	TGCAGTGCTAGAGATCAACTAGGGGGAGATACGCAGTATTTT
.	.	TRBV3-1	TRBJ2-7	CASSQSAGEQYF	TGTGCCAGCAGCCAATCGGCAGGCGAGCAGTACTTC
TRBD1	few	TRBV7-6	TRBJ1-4	CASSLEDRVEKLFF	TGTGCCAGCAGCTTAGAGGACAGGGTTGAAAAACTGTTTTTT
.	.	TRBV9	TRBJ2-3	CASSVAELVDADTQYF	TGTGCCAGCAGCGTAGCTGAACTAGTTGATGCAGATACGCAGTATTTT
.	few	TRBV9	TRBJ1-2	CASSVTQGRVDGYTF	TGTGCCAGCAGCGTAACCCAGGGTCGAGTTGACGGCTACACCTTC
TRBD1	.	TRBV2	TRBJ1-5	CASTKGQENQPQHF	TGTGCCAGCACCAAGGGACAGGAAAATCAGCCCCAGCATTTT
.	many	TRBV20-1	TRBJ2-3	CSARMGTDTQYF	TGCAGTGCTAGGATGGGGACGGATACGCAGTATTTT
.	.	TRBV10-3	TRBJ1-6	CATKPRGTNSPLHF	TGTGCCACCAAACCCCGGGGCACAAATTCACCCCTCCACTTT
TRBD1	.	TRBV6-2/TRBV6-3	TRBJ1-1	CASSKLQGRTEAFF	TGTGCCAGCAGTAAACTACAGGGGCGGACTGAAGCTTTCTTT
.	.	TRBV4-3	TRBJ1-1	CASSQDVGDTEAFF	TGCGCCAGCAGCCAAGACGTGGGGGACACTGAAGCTTTCTTT
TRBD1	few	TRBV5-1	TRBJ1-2	CASRRDSDDNYGYTF	TGCGCCAGCAGAAGGGACAGCGATGATAACTATGGCTACACCTTC
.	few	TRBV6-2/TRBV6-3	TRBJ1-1	CASSRASNTEAFF	TGTGCCAGCAGCCGGGCCTCGAACACTGAAGCTTTCTTT
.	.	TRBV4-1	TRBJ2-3	CASSQDPYRTDTQYF	TGCGCCAGCAGCCAAGATCCCTACCGCACAGATACGCAGTATTTT
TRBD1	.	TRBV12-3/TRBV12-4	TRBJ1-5	CASSYMTGGNQPQHF	TGTGCCAGCAGTTATATGACAGGGGGCAATCAGCCCCAGCATTTT
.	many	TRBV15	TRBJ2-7	CATSRENFYEQYF	TGTGCCACCAGCAGGGAGAACTTCTACGAGCAGTACTTC
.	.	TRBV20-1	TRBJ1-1	CSATPRGHDTEAFF	TGCAGTGCTACCCCACGGGGCCATGACACTGAAGCTTTCTTT
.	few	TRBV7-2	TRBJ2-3	CASSLWGRGTDTQYF	TGTGCCAGCAGCCTCTGGGGCAGGGGTACAGATACGCAGTATTTT
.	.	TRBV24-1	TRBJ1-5	CATSSTTHQPQHF	TGTGCCACCAGTTCGACGACGCATCAGCCCCAGCATTTT
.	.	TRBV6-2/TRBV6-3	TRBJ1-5	CASRHPDRPNQPQHF	TGTGCCAGCAGGCACCCGGACAGACCAAATCAGCCCCAGCATTTT
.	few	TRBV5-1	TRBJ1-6	CASRQGFSYNSPLHF	TGCGCCAGCCGCCAAGGGTTCTCCTATAATTCACCCCTCCACTTT
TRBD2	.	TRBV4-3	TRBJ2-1	CASSQVRLAVDSYNEQFF	TGCGCCAGCAGCCAAGTTCGACTAGCTGTGGACTCCTACAATGAGCAGTTCTTC
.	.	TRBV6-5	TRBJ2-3	CASGFDDTTDTQYF	TGTGCCAGCGGTTTTGATGATACCACAGATACGCAGTATTTT
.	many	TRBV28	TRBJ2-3	CASSWEADTQYF	TGTGCCAGCAGTTGGGAGGCAGATACGCAGTATTTT
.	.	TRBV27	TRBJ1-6	CASSLGGQFEAPLHF	TGTGCCAGCAGTTTAGGGGGTCAGTTCGAGGCACCCCTCCACTTT
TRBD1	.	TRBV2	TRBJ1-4	CASSDGTGSEKLFF	TGTGCCAGCAGTGATGGGACAGGGAGTGAAAAACTGTTTTTT
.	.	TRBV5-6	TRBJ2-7	CTSSLALRGDYEQYF	TGTACCAGCAGCTTGGCCTTGCGGGGCGACTACGAGCAGTACTTC
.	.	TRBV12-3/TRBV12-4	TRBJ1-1	CASSFGSNMNTEAFF	TGTGCCAGCAGTTTCGGGTCCAACATGAACACTGAAGCTTTCTTT
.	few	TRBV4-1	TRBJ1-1	CASKDLRGFTEAFF	TGCGCCAGCAAGGATCTCAGGGGATTCACTGAAGCTTTCTTT
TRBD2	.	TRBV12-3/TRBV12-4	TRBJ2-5	CASSLEIIELAAETQYF	TGTGCCAGCAGTTTAGAAATAATAGAACTAGCGGCTGAGACCCAGTACTTC
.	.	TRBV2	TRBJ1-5	CACSVGAGNQPQHF	TGTGCCTGCAGTGTAGGTGCGGGCAATCAGCCCCAGCATTTT
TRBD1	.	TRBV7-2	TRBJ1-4	CASSLAGQGGTEKLFF	TGTGCCAGCAGCTTAGCAGGACAGGGGGGAACGGAAAAACTGTTTTTT